The T cell receptor (beta chain) under discussion was sequenced for a study of shared T cell receptors in the human thymus. TCRdb keeps only in-frame clones here, not all; method: immunoSEQ multiplex PCR. In the table there are 600,000 to 900,000 clones, 80% to 90% of which are singletons. Germline V gene sequence: CDR1 SEHNR, CDR2 FQNEAQ (reference sequence). The ends lost 1 base at V and 5 bases at J; junction bases unmatched: 4. This CDR3 region has 16 residues. A further study also used this sample, focusing on human thymus T cells.

The specimen sequenced was thymocytes. This TCR derives from a girl less than two years old with a congenital heart defect. The chain is built from TRBV7-9 and TRBJ1-6, with 8 bases that match TRBD1. DNA of the CDR3: TGTGCCAGCAGCTTAGGGGGGGGACAGGATAATTCACCCCTCCACTTT. It translates to CASSLGGGQDNSPLHF.